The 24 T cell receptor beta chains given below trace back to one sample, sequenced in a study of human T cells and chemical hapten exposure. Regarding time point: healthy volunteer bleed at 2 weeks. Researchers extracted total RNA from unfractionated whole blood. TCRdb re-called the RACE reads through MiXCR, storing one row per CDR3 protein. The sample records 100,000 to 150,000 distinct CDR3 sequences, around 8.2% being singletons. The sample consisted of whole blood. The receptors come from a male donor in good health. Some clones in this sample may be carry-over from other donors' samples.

CDR3 nucleotides: TGCGCCAGCAGCTTGGCCGGGGTAATAGCGGGGGTCAAAAACATTCAGTACTTC. Translating gives CASSLAGVIAGVKNIQYF. The chain employs TRBV5-1 and TRBJ2-4; 9 nucleotides match TRBD2. In germline, CDR1 is SGHRS, CDR2 YFSETQ. Germline trimming cut 0 bases from V and 3 bases from J; bases unmatched to any gene: 10. The CDR3 loop spans 18 amino acids. Based on the CDR3 plus reference TRBV5-1 and TRBJ2-4, the full variable domain is KAGVTQTPRYLIKTRGQQVTLSCSPISGHRSVSWYQQTPGQGLQFLFEYFSETQRNKGNFPGRFSGRQFSNSRSEMNVSTLELGDSALYLCASSLAGVIAGVKNIQYFGAGTRLSVL.

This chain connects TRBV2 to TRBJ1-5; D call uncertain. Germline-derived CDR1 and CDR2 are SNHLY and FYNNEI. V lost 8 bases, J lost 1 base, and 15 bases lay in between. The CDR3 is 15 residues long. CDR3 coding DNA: TGTGCCAGCGGTGTAGGGAGACTGAGCAATCAGCCCCAGCATTTT. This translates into CASGVGRLSNQPQHF.

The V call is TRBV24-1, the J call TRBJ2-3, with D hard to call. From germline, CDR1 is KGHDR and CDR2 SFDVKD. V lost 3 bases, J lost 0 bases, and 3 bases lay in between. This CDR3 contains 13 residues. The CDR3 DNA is TGTGCCACCAGTGATATCAGCACAGATACGCAGTATTTT. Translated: CATSDISTDTQYF.

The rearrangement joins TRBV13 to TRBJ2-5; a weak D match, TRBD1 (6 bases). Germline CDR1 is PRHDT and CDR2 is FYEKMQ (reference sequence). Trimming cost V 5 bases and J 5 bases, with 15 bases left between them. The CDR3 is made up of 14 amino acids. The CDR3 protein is CASSRTGSGETQYF. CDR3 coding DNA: TGTGCCAGCAGCCGCACAGGGTCCGGGGAGACCCAGTACTTC.

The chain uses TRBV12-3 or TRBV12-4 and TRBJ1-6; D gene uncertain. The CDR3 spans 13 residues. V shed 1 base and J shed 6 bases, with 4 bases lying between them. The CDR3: CASSLDGNSPLHF. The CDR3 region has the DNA TGTGCCAGCAGTTTAGACGGTAATTCACCCCTCCACTTT.

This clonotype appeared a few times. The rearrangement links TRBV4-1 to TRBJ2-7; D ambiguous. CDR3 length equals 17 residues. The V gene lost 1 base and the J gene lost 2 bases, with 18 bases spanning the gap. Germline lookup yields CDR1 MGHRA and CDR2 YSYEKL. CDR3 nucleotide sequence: TGCGCCAGCAGCCAAGTTTACGAGAGAATGGGAACCTACGAGCAGTACTTC. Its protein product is CASSQVYERMGTYEQYF.

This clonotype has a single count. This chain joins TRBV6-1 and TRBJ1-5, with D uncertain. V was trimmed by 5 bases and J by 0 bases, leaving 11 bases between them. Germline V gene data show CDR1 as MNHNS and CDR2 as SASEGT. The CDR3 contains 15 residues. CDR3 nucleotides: TGTGCCAGCAGTATCCATAGTTATAGCAATCAGCCCCAGCATTTT. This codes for CASSIHSYSNQPQHF.

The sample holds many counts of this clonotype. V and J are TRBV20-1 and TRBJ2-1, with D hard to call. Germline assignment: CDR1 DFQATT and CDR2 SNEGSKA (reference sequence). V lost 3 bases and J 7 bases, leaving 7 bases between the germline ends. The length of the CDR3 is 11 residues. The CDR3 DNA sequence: TGCAGTGCTAGCGTTGGGAATGAGCAGTTCTTC. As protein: CSASVGNEQFF.

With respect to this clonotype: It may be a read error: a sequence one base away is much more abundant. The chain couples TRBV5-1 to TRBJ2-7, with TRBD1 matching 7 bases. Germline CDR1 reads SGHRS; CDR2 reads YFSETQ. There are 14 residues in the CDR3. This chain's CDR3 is CTSSLGGAGNEQYF. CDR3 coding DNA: TGCACCAGCAGCTTAGGGGGCGCGGGCAACGAGCAGTACTTC.

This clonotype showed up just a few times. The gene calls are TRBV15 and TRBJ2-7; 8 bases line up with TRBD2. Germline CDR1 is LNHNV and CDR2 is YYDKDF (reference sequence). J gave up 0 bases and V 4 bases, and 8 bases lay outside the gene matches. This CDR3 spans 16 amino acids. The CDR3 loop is CATSNPQTSDSYEQYF. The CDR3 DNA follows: TGTGCCACCAGCAACCCCCAGACTAGCGACTCCTACGAGCAGTACTTC.

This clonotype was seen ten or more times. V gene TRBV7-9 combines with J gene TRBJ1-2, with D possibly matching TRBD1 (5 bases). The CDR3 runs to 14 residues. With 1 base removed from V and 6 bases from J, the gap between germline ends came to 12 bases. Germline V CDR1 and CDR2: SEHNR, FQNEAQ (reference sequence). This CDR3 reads CASSLVQEIDGYTF. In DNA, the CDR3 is TGTGCCAGCAGCTTAGTACAGGAGATTGATGGCTACACCTTC.

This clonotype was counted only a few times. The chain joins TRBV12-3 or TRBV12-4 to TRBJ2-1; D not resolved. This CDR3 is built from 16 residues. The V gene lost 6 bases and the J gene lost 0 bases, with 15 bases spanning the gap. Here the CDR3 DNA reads TGTGCCAGCAGCCGCCCCCGGGCAGCCTCCTACAATGAGCAGTTCTTC. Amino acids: CASSRPRAASYNEQFF.

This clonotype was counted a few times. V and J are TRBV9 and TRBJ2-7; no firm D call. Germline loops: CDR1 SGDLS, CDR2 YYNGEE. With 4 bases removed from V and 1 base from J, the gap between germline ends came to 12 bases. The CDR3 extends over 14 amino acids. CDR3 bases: TGTGCCAGCAGCCCATGGGCAGATTCCTACGAGCAGTACTTC. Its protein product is CASSPWADSYEQYF.

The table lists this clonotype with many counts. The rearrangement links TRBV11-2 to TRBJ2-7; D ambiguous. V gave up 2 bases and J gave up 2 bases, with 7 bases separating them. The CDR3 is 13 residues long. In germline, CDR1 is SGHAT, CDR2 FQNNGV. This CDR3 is CASSLQVAYEQYF. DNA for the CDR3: TGTGCCAGCAGCTTACAGGTCGCCTACGAGCAGTACTTC.

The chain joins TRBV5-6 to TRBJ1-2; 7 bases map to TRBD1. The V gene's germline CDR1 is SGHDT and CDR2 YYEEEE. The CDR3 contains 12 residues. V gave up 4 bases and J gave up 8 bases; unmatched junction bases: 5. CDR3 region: CASSSGTVGYTF. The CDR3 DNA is TGTGCCAGCAGCAGCGGGACAGTAGGCTACACCTTC.

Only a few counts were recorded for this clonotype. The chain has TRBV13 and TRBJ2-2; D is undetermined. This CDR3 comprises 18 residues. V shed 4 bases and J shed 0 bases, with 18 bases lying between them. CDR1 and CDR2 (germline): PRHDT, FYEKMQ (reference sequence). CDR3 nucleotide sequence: TGTGCCAGCAGCTCCGCTGGGCAGCCCGTCGCGAACACCGGGGAGCTGTTTTTT. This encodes CASSSAGQPVANTGELFF.

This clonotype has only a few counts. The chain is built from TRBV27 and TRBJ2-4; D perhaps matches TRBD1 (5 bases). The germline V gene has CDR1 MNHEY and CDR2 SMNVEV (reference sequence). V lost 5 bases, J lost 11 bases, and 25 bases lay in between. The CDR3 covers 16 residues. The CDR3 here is CASSPLRRPSGSLQYF. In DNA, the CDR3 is TGTGCCAGCAGTCCCCTCCGAAGGCCCTCAGGGTCCCTTCAGTACTTC.

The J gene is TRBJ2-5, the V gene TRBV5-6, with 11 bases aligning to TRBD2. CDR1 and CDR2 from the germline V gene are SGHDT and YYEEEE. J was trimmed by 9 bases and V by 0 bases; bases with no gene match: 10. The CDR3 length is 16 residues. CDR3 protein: CASSLAPSGRPGAQYF. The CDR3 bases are TGTGCCAGCAGCTTGGCCCCTAGCGGGAGGCCCGGGGCCCAGTACTTC.

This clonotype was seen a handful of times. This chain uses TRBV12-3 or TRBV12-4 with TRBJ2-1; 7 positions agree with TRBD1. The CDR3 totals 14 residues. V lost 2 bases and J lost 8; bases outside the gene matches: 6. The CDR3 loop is CASSLSGQAHEQFF. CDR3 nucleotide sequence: TGTGCCAGCAGTTTAAGTGGACAGGCCCATGAGCAGTTCTTC.

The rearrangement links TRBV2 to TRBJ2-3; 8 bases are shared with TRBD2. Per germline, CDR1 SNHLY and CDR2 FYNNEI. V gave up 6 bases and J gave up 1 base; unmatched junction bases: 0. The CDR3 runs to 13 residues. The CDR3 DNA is TGTGCCAGCAGAGCGGGAGGCACAGATACGCAGTATTTT. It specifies CASRAGGTDTQYF.

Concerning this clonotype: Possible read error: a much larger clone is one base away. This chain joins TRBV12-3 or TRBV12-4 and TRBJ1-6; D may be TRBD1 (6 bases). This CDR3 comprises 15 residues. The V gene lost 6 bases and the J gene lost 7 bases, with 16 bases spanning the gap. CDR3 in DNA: TGTGCCAGCAGCCCGGGACCAGGGGACAATTCACCCCTCCACTTT. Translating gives CASSPGPGDNSPLHF.

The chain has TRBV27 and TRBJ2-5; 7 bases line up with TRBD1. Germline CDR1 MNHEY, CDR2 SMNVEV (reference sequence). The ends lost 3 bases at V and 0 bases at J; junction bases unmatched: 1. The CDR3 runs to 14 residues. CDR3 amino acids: CASSFRGYQETQYF. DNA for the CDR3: TGTGCCAGCAGTTTCAGGGGGTACCAAGAGACCCAGTACTTC.

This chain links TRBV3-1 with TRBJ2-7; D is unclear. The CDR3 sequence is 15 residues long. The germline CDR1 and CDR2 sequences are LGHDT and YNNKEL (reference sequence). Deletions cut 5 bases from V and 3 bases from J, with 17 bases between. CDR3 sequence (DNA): TGTGCCAGCAGCGGGCCCAGTGTAGGGAACTACGAGCAGTACTTC. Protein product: CASSGPSVGNYEQYF.

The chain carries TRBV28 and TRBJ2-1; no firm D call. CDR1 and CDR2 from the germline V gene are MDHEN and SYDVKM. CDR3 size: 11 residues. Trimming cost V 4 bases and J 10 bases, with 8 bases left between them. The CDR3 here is CASSSRREQFF. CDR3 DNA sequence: TGTGCCAGCAGTTCGAGGCGGGAGCAGTTCTTC. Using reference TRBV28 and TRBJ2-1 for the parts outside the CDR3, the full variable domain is DVKVTQSSRYLVKRTGEKVFLECVQDMDHENMFWYRQDPGLGLRLIYFSYDVKMKEKGDIPEGYSVSREKKERFSLILESASTNQTSMYLCASSSRREQFFGPGTRLTVL.